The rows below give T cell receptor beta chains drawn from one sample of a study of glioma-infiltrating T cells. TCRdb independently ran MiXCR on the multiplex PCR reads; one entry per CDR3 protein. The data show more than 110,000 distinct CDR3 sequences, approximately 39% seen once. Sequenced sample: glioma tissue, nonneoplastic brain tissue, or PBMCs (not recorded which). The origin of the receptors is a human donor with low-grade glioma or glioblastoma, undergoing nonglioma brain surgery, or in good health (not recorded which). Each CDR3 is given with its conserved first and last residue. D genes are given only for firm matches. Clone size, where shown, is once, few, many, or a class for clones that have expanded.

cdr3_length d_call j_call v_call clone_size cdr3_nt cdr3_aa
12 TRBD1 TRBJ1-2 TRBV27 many TGTGCCAGCAAACAGGGGTACTATGGCTACACCTTC CASKQGYYGYTF
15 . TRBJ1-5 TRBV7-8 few TGTGCCAGCAGCTTAGATGGGGACCCTAACCAGCCCCAGCATTTT CASSLDGDPNQPQHF
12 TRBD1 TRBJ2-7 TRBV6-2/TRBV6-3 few TGTGCCAGCAGCGACAGGGGTTTCGAGCAGTACTTC CASSDRGFEQYF
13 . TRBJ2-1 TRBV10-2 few TGCGCCAGCAGTGGGCAGGGTAACAATGAGCAGTTCTTC CASSGQGNNEQFF
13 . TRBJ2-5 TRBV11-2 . TGTGCCAGCAGCTCAGGGTACCAAGAGACCCAGTACTTC CASSSGYQETQYF
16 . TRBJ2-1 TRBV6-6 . TGTGCCAGCAGTTACTCGATGGACTTCTCCTACAATGAGCAGTTCTTC CASSYSMDFSYNEQFF
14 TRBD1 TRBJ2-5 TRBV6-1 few TGTGCCAGCAGGAGGGACAGGGAGCGAGAGACCCAGTACTTC CASRRDRERETQYF
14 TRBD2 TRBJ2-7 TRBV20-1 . TGCAGTGTCATGACTAGCGGGGGACGCTACGAGCAGTACTTC CSVMTSGGRYEQYF
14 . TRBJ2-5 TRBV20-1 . TGCAGTGCCCGCGTGGGGGAATCCCAAGAGACCCAGTACTTC CSARVGESQETQYF
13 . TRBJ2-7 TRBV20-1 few TGCAGCGCCAGGGGGGGACGTCGGGACGAGCAGTACTTC CSARGGRRDEQYF
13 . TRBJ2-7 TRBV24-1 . TGTGCCACCAGTGATTCGACCCTCTACGAGCAGTACTTC CATSDSTLYEQYF
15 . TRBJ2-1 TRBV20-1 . TGCAGTGCTAGAGAAGGGGCCAACATCTACAATGAGCAGTTCTTC CSAREGANIYNEQFF
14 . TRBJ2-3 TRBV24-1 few TGTGCCACCAGTGACGGGTACGGCACAGATACGCAGTATTTT CATSDGYGTDTQYF
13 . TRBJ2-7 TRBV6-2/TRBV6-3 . TGTGCCACCGAGTACAGGGTCGGCTACGAGCAGTACTTC CATEYRVGYEQYF
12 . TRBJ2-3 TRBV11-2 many TGTGCCAGCAGCATCAACTCAGATACGCAGTATTTT CASSINSDTQYF
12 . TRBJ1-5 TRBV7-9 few TGTGCCAGCAGCTTGGAGGGAGGGCCCCAGCATTTT CASSLEGGPQHF
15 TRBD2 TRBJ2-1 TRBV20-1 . TGCAGTGCTCCCATAATCGAGCGGGGTCACAATGAGCAGTTCTTC CSAPIIERGHNEQFF
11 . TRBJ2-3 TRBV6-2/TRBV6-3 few TGTGCCAGCCTCAATACAGATACGCAGTATTTT CASLNTDTQYF
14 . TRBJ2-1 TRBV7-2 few TGTGCCCGCAGCTTATCCCTAGTGCTCAATGAGCAGTTCTTC CARSLSLVLNEQFF
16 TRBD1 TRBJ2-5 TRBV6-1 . TGTGCCAGCAGTAACCGGGACAGGGGCCTGCAAGAGACCCAGTACTTC CASSNRDRGLQETQYF
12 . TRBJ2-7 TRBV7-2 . TGTGCCAGCAGCTTTGGGGTGGACAAGCAGTACTTC CASSFGVDKQYF
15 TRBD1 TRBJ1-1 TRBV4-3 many TGCGCCAGCAGCCAAGATGGGGACAGGGACACTGAAGCTTTCTTT CASSQDGDRDTEAFF
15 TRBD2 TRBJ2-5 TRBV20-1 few TGCAGTGCTAGCCCTAGCGGGGGGGTCGAAGAGACCCAGTACTTC CSASPSGGVEETQYF
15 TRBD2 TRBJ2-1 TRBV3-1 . TGTGCCAGCAGCCAAGATCTAGCGGGGGTAGCGGAGCAGTTCTTC CASSQDLAGVAEQFF
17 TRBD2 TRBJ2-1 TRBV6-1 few TGTGCCAGCAGTGAAATTTTAAGCGGGAGGCGTGTCAATGAGCAGTTCTTC CASSEILSGRRVNEQFF
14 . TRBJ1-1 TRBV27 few TGTGCCAGCAGTCCCCGCCACCTGAACACTGAAGCTTTCTTT CASSPRHLNTEAFF
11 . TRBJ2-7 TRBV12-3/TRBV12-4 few TGTGCCAGCAGTAGGGGGGCCGAGCAGTACTTC CASSRGAEQYF
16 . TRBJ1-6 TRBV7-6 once TGTGCCAGCAGCTTAGGGACACGAAGCTATAATTCACCCCTCCACTTT CASSLGTRSYNSPLHF
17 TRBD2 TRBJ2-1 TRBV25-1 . TGTGCCAGCAGTTCTCGGACTAGCGGGATCGTCTACAATGAGCAGTTCTTC CASSSRTSGIVYNEQFF
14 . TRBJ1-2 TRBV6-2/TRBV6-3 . TGTGCCAGCAGTTACTCGAGAACAGCCTATGGCTACACCTTC CASSYSRTAYGYTF
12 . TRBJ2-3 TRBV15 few TGTGCCACCAGCAGAGCATCAGATACGCAGTATTTT CATSRASDTQYF
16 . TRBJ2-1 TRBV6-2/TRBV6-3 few TGTGCCAGCAGTTACTCGAATCTACTGATCTACAATGAGCAGTTCTTC CASSYSNLLIYNEQFF
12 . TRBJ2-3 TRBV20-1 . TGCAGTGCTAGTAGCCTGACAGATACGCAGTATTTT CSASSLTDTQYF
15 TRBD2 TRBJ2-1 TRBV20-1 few TGCAGTGCTAGTACCGGGACTAGCGCATACAATGAGCAGTTCTTC CSASTGTSAYNEQFF
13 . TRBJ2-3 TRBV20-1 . TGCAGTGAGGTAGCGGACAACACAGATACGCAGTATTTT CSEVADNTDTQYF
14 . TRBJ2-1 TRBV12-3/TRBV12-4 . TGTGCCAGCACCCAGGGGCTAGCGGTCAATGAGCAGTTCTTC CASTQGLAVNEQFF
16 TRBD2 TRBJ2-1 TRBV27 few TGTGCCAGCAGCTCAATAGCGGGAGGGCCACGGAATGAGCAGTTCTTC CASSSIAGGPRNEQFF
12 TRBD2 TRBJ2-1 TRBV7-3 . TGTGCCAGCAGCTTAAGTGGGGGGGAACTGTTCTTC CASSLSGGELFF
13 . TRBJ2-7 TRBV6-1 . TGTGCCATCCTAAAGGACTCTTCCTACGAGCAGTACTTC CAILKDSSYEQYF
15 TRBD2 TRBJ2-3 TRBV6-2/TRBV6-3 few TGTGCCAGCAGTTCGACTAGCGGGACGACAGATACGCAGTATTTT CASSSTSGTTDTQYF
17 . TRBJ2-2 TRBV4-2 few TGTGCCAGCAGCCAAGTGGGCGGGAATCCGCTGATCGGGGAGCTGTTTTTT CASSQVGGNPLIGELFF
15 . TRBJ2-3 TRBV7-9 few TGTGCCAGCAGCCCACGGAGGGAGAACACAGATACGCAGTATTTT CASSPRRENTDTQYF
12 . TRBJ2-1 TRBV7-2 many TGTGCCCGCAGCTTAGACCCCAATGAGCAGTTCTTC CARSLDPNEQFF
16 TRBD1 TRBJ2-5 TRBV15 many TGTGCCACCAGCAGAGATGACACAGGGGGCATGGAGACCCAGTACTTC CATSRDDTGGMETQYF
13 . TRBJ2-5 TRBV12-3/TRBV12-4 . TGTGCCAGCAGTTTGGGCTGGGGGGAGACCCAGTACTTC CASSLGWGETQYF
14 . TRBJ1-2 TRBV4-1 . TGCGCCAGCAGCCAACTCGGTAGGGGTCACGGCTACACCTTC CASSQLGRGHGYTF
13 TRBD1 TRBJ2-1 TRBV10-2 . TGCGCCAGCAAGCCAGGGGGCAACAATGAGCAGTTCTTC CASKPGGNNEQFF